The entry below gives a single T cell receptor beta chain sequence along with its context. This sample stems from a study of T-cell reconstitution after alpha-beta-depleted transplantation in children. The CDR3 contains 16 residues. Trimming removed 4 bases at V and 0 bases at J, with 13 bases between. Researchers prepared the TCRbeta library using unique molecular identifiers, the study reports. Using its own MiXCR run on the PCR reads, TCRdb lists one record per CDR3 protein. The sample shows a few hundred thousand distinct CDR3 sequences, roughly 14% of them seen only once. The chain has TRBV12-3 or TRBV12-4 and TRBJ1-3, with D perhaps matching TRBD1 (5 bases). Sequenced material: PBMCs, taken from the stem cell graft. The sequence was obtained from a human donor who donated a stem cell graft to a child with Fanconi anemia. CDR3 region: CASSYGTLPSGNTIYF. For the CDR3, the DNA is TGTGCCAGCAGTTACGGGACTCTCCCCTCTGGAAACACCATATATTTT.